The TCR beta chain under discussion was sequenced for a study of shared clonotypes between healthy human individuals. Into CD45RA+ naive and CD45RA-negative memory subsets, the CD4+ cells were split. Trimming at V came to 7 bases and at J to 5 bases, leaving 7 bases not matched to a gene. Germline CDR1 and CDR2: SNHLY and FYNNEI. The CDR3 length is 13 residues. The sample holds one count of this clone. In replicate PCRs of sorted subsets, roughly 190 ng DNA, about 29,000 T cell genomes, was used. Profiled with immunoSEQ multiplex PCR; TCRdb holds only in-frame clones, not every one. The table lists more than 2,000,000 clones, over 85% of them singletons.

The clonotype was recovered from a man younger than 35 in good health. The V call is TRBV2, the J call TRBJ1-2; TRBD1 matches 7 bases. The sequenced sample was naive CD4+ T cells sorted from blood. Documented subset: CD45RA+ positively selected. The CDR3 loop reads CASNGQVLYGYTF. The DNA for the CDR3 is TGTGCCAGCAACGGACAGGTTCTGTATGGCTACACCTTC.